Sequencing of this T cell receptor beta chain was carried out in a study of T cells in Graves' hyperthyroidism and ophthalmopathy (dated by TCRdb to about 2019). Concerning the study at large: Peripheral blood samples were taken at initial diagnosis, before any treatment was given. A discovery cohort of about 95 patients, 43 with Graves' ophthalmopathy and 55 to 65 with stable Graves' hyperthyroidism, was used to find distinguishing TCR V-J signatures. Prospective prediction of ophthalmopathy was tested in an independent validation cohort of 18 to 20 hyperthyroidism patients and 17 patients who later progressed to ophthalmopathy. The approximately 90 discovery patients were randomly split 7:3 into training and test sets. The study also compared thyroid tissue and blood T-cell repertoires from five or six Graves' hyperthyroidism patients. Following sampling, methimazole starting at 30 mg daily was given to hyperthyroidism patients, and high-dose intravenous methylprednisolone was given to ophthalmopathy patients. The paper describes TCR Vbeta CDR3 sequencing of 135 peripheral blood samples, made up of 43 ophthalmopathy patients, approximately 76 hyperthyroidism patients and approximately 17 progressor patients.

Amplification of TCR beta CDR3 regions was carried out from RNA transcripts. A first-round RT-PCR of the TCR CDR3 used the HTBI primer set with the Qiagen OneStep RT-PCR kit. The libraries were constructed in a second round of multiplex PCR and then size-selected and purified. Libraries were sequenced paired-end with 100 bp reads on an Illumina HiSeq2000. The paper's data handling went like this. SOAPnuke was used to process the raw data, removing reads that contained adapters or uncalled bases, had a mean Phred below 15, or lacked an exact match to the constant primer or identifier. High-quality paired reads were merged using COPE v1.2.5, and each unique nucleotide sequence was defined as a clonotype. MiTCR v1.1 was used to align the clonotypes against IMGT TRBV, TRBD and TRBJ reference segments. The analysis was restricted to V-J combinations with a frequency above 0.0001, which together covered approximately 99% of the repertoires. The TCS score was defined as the ratio of F50 (clonal expansion) to E x V (chaos), calculated using BLOSUM62-based TCRdist between CDR3 peptides within each V-J. Welch's t-statistics and random forest reduced 500 to 650 V-J features to 13, which were used in a naive Bayes classifier (R e1071). TCRdb reprocessing: public reads trimmed at Q25 with fastp, clones called with MiXCR, in-frame beta chains kept. Identical CDR3 protein sequences are pooled into one entry, listed with their most common genes and DNA. V and J calls and clone size were set by TCRdb, not the authors. The sample data list approximately 520,000 distinct CDR3 sequences, and roughly a quarter of these were observed just once. Jointly, the top ten make up approximately 10% of the sample.

Ophthalmopathy patients had moderately to severely active disease, with a Clinical Activity Score of 3 or more, a NOSPECS grade of 4 or more, and a disease duration of less than 3 months. Any patient with an uncontrolled infection, another autoimmune disease, pregnancy or lactation was excluded. Clinical symptoms, serum thyroxine and TRAb, thyroid ultrasound, and orbital computed tomography formed the basis for the diagnoses. Ficoll-Paque density gradient centrifugation was used to isolate PBMCs from around 10 ml of fresh peripheral blood. Trizol reagent was used to extract total RNA, and RNA quality was then checked on an Agilent 2100 Bioanalyzer. What the authors observed across the whole study: In validation, progression to ophthalmopathy was predicted by the model with 70% to 71% sensitivity and under 85% specificity, a median of about 6.8 months before onset. Ophthalmopathy was separated from stable hyperthyroidism by a 13 V-J signature model, with approximately 89% sensitivity and 81% to 83% specificity obtained in cross-validation and 80%/75% obtained in testing. No statistical method was used to fix the sample size in advance, and group allocation was not hidden from the investigators. Most expanded thyroid clonotypes (frequency above 0.001) were also detected in blood, a finding suggesting that blood repertoires may reflect thyroid immune responses.

This clonotype was seen at least ten times. This receptor's antigen is unknown. No much larger clone exists at a distance of one base, and base qualities are not known. This TCR derives from a woman aged 30 to 39 with Graves' ophthalmopathy. The specimen was blood.

The DNA is TGTGCCAGCAGTTTGGGACAGGGGGAGCTGTTTTTT. This encodes CASSLGQGELFF. The rearranged chain carries TRBV12-3 or TRBV12-4 and TRBJ2-2, with TRBD1 matching 7 junction bases. V is trimmed back by 3 bases and J by 8 bases, and the junction contains 0 bases that no gene match accounts for. Reading from cysteine to phenylalanine, the CDR3 counts 12 amino acids. Of all the DNA, just the CDR3 is kept, 36 bases in frame from base 1.